Below, 29 T cell receptor beta chains from the same sample are listed, as sequenced in a study of T cell responses to AZD1222 COVID-19 vaccine. Method: immunoSEQ multiplex PCR; TCRdb's copy keeps in-frame clones and lacks some. Among 200,000 or so clones listed, over 80% were seen once. Here the sequenced sample was peripheral blood, taken on day 0 of AZD1222 vaccination. All receptors derive from an adult in good health.

The rearrangement joins TRBV6-6 to TRBJ2-1; 7 bases align to TRBD1. Germline CDR1 reads MNHNY; CDR2 reads SVGAGI (reference sequence). The CDR3 sequence is 16 residues long. V lost 4 bases to trimming and J lost 4 bases; unmatched junction nucleotides: 10. The CDR3 protein is CASSSPDRAWYNEQFF. The CDR3 region has the DNA TGTGCCAGCAGTTCCCCCGACAGGGCTTGGTACAATGAGCAGTTCTTC.

This clone showed up just a few times. The V gene is TRBV2, the J gene TRBJ2-2; TRBD1 agrees at 9 bases. This CDR3 contains 16 residues. Germline assignment: CDR1 SNHLY and CDR2 FYNNEI. V shed 5 bases, J shed 0 bases, and the junction held 4 bases outside the gene matches. The DNA for the CDR3 is TGTGCCAGCAGTCTCACAGGGGGCGCGAACACCGGGGAGCTGTTTTTT. Translated: CASSLTGGANTGELFF.

J is TRBJ1-6 and V is TRBV4-3; D gene unclear. CDR1 LGHNA and CDR2 YSLEER come from the germline V gene. V dropped 1 base and J dropped 7 bases, with 5 bases sitting between them. This CDR3 region has 13 residues. This CDR3 reads CASSQGANSPLHF. The CDR3 DNA sequence: TGCGCCAGCAGCCAAGGGGCCAATTCACCCCTCCACTTT.

The J gene is TRBJ2-2, the V gene TRBV14, with D tentatively TRBD1 (6 bases). Germline V gene data show CDR1 as SGHDN and CDR2 as FVKESK. V lost 4 bases to trimming and J lost 2 bases, with 17 bases between them. The CDR3 totals 17 residues. As DNA, the CDR3 is TGTGCCAGCAGCCTAGATAGGGGGACAATAAACACCGGGGAGCTGTTTTTT. The encoded protein is CASSLDRGTINTGELFF.

V gene TRBV19 combines with J gene TRBJ1-2; 9 bases agree with TRBD1. The CDR3 extends over 15 amino acids. Looked up from germline, CDR1 is LNHDA and CDR2 is SQIVND (reference sequence). V shed 5 bases, J shed 2 bases, and the junction held 6 bases outside the gene matches. CDR3 sequence (DNA): TGTGCCAGTAGTCAAGACAGGGGGTTAAACTATGGCTACACCTTC. Protein: CASSQDRGLNYGYTF.

This clone was seen once. This rearrangement joins TRBV9 to TRBJ1-1; D unclear. Germline V gene sequence: CDR1 SGDLS, CDR2 YYNGEE. The CDR3 is 15 amino acids. Trimming cost V 0 bases and J 2 bases, with 11 bases left between them. The CDR3 region has the DNA TGTGCCAGCAGCGTAGGGGTGAACTTAAACACTGAAGCTTTCTTT. Protein product: CASSVGVNLNTEAFF. Full variable domain (outside the CDR3, taken from reference TRBV9 and TRBJ1-1): DSGVTQTPKHLITATGQRVTLRCSPRSGDLSVYWYQQSLDQGLQFLIQYYNGEERAKGNILERFSAQQFPDLHSELNLSSLELGDSALYFCASSVGVNLNTEAFFGQGTRLTVV.

The chain is built from TRBV7-3 and TRBJ2-1, with D perhaps matching TRBD2 (7 bases). The CDR3 is 12 amino acids. Germline V lookup: CDR1 SGHTA, CDR2 FQGTGA. The ends were cut back, 5 bases at V and 9 bases at J, with 11 bases in the middle. The CDR3 region is CASSTRGGEQFF. The CDR3 bases are TGTGCCAGCAGCACTAGGGGGGGTGAGCAGTTCTTC.

This clone was counted once. In DNA, the CDR3 is TGTGCCATCCGGGACAGGGAAGACCACAGACCCGAGCAGTACTTC. It encodes CAIRDREDHRPEQYF. V gene TRBV10-3 combines with J gene TRBJ2-7; TRBD1 matches 9 bases. The junction had 14 bases not matched to a gene; V was cut back by 8 bases and J by 6 bases. CDR1 and CDR2 (germline): ENHRY, SYGVKD. CDR3 size: 15 residues.

The chain recombines TRBV9 with TRBJ2-3, with TRBD1 matching over 7 bases. J gave up 0 bases and V 3 bases, and 7 bases lay outside the gene matches. This CDR3 is built from 16 residues. The germline gives CDR1 SGDLS, CDR2 YYNGEE. The CDR3 protein is CASSARDSTSTDTQYF. CDR3 coding DNA: TGTGCCAGCAGCGCCCGGGACAGTACTAGCACAGATACGCAGTATTTT.

The chain carries TRBV2 and TRBJ2-7, with D hard to call. Per germline, CDR1 SNHLY and CDR2 FYNNEI. The CDR3 covers 15 residues. Trimming cost V 7 bases and J 6 bases, with 22 bases left between them. As DNA, the CDR3 is TGTGCCAGCAACGCGAGAGTCCCGGGCCCCCTCGAGCAGTACTTC. This sequence encodes CASNARVPGPLEQYF.

This rearrangement joins TRBV9 to TRBJ1-1, with D unclear. CDR1 is SGDLS and CDR2 is YYNGEE in the germline V gene. V was pared by 5 bases and J by 1 base, with 15 bases between. The CDR3 runs to 15 residues. The CDR3 region is CASRGPRTENTEAFF. In nucleotides, the CDR3 is TGTGCCAGCAGGGGTCCCCGGACCGAGAACACTGAAGCTTTCTTT.

The V call is TRBV11-2, the J call TRBJ1-2, with a possible D match to TRBD1 (6 bases). The germline CDR1 and CDR2 sequences are SGHAT and FQNNGV. Trimming pared 5 bases from V and 3 bases from J, leaving 16 bases between. This CDR3 region has 15 residues. This CDR3 reads CASSLPTGRHYGYTF. The CDR3 nucleotides read TGTGCCAGCAGCCTTCCGACAGGACGACACTATGGCTACACCTTC.

The chain employs TRBV3-1 (or the pseudogene TRBV3-2) and TRBJ2-3; 11 nucleotides align to TRBD2. The V gene's germline CDR1 is LGHDT and CDR2 YNNKEL (reference sequence). With 1 base clipped from V and 2 bases from J, the junction kept 5 bases outside the gene matches. This CDR3 has 17 amino acids. The CDR3 region is CASSQVLAGGYTDTQYF. The CDR3 DNA is TGTGCCAGCAGCCAAGTGCTAGCGGGGGGTTACACAGATACGCAGTATTTT.

The genes are TRBV28 and TRBJ1-2, with D perhaps matching TRBD1 (6 bases). Looked up from germline, CDR1 is MDHEN and CDR2 is SYDVKM. Trimming took off 5 bases at V and 8 bases at J, with 15 bases between the two ends. The CDR3 totals 13 residues. The CDR3, as DNA: TGTGCCAGCAGTAGTCGGACAGCAAGGGGCTACACCTTC. The encoded protein is CASSSRTARGYTF.

The chain links TRBV5-3 to TRBJ1-5, with no clear D. TRBV5-3 is noted as an ORF with a role that remains uncertain. V lost 6 bases, J lost 5 bases, and 12 bases lay in between. CDR3 length equals 13 residues. CDR3 sequence reads: CARIVGCDQPQHF. CDR3 DNA: TGTGCCAGAATCGTAGGGTGCGATCAGCCCCAGCATTTT.

The chain is built from TRBV5-8 and TRBJ1-3; possibly TRBD1 for D (6 bases). CDR1 is SGHTS, CDR2 YDEGEE, per germline. The CDR3 covers 14 residues. Trimming removed 2 bases from V and 4 bases from J, with 10 bases in between. The CDR3 nucleotides read TGTGCCAGCAGCTTTTCAGGGGACGGAAACACCATATATTTT. Its protein is CASSFSGDGNTIYF.

The chain combines TRBV2 with TRBJ2-1, with D possibly being TRBD1 (5 bases). The V and J ends lost 4 bases and 5 bases respectively, with 12 bases between them. CDR1 SNHLY and CDR2 FYNNEI come from the germline V gene. The CDR3 runs 14 residues. This CDR3 is CASSALTVDNEQFF. DNA for the CDR3: TGTGCCAGCAGTGCGTTGACAGTAGACAATGAGCAGTTCTTC. Full variable domain (outside the CDR3, taken from reference TRBV2 and TRBJ2-1): EPEVTQTPSHQVTQMGQEVILRCVPISNHLYFYWYRQILGQKVEFLVSFYNNEISEKSEIFDDQFSVERPDGSNFTLKIRSTKLEDSAMYFCASSALTVDNEQFFGPGTRLTVL.

V and J are TRBV3-1 (or the pseudogene TRBV3-2) and TRBJ2-7; D possibly corresponds to TRBD1 (5 bases). CDR3 length equals 14 residues. Germline CDR1 and CDR2: LGHDT and YNNKEL (reference sequence). Trimming removed 2 bases at V and 2 bases at J, with 10 bases between. This CDR3 reads CASSQRSDTYEQYF. The CDR3 DNA reads TGTGCCAGCAGCCAACGGTCGGACACCTACGAGCAGTACTTC.

For this clone: The identical CDR3 is also encoded by other nucleotide sequences in the sample. V is TRBV6-5 and J is TRBJ1-3; D may be TRBD1 (6 bases). CDR1 and CDR2 from the germline V gene are MNHEY and SVGAGI. The CDR3 spans 14 residues. Trimming cost V 3 bases and J 2 bases, with 8 bases left between them. CDR3 DNA sequence: TGTGCCAGCAGTTATGGGGGGCCTGGAAACACCATATATTTT. Translation gives CASSYGGPGNTIYF.

This chain connects TRBV5-4 to TRBJ2-3, with TRBD1 matching 10 bases. The ends lost 3 bases at V and 4 bases at J; junction bases unmatched: 2. This CDR3 region has 14 residues. Germline V CDR1 and CDR2: SGHNT, YYREEE (reference sequence). CDR3 sequence (DNA): TGTGCCAGCAGCTGGACAGGGGGATCAGATACGCAGTATTTT. This sequence encodes CASSWTGGSDTQYF. The whole variable domain, filled in from reference TRBV5-4 and TRBJ2-3, reads ETGVTQSPTHLIKTRGQQVTLRCSSQSGHNTVSWYQQALGQGPQFIFQYYREEENGRGNFPPRFSGLQFPNYSSELNVNALELDDSALYLCASSWTGGSDTQYFGPGTRLTVL.

V is TRBV6-6 and J is TRBJ1-1, with D possibly matching TRBD1 (6 bases). CDR1 is MNHNY, CDR2 SVGAGI, per germline (reference sequence). Trimming removed 9 bases at V and 8 bases at J, with 16 bases between. The CDR3 totals 12 residues. The CDR3 sequence is CASLRRGAEAFF. The CDR3 DNA reads TGTGCCAGTTTGAGGCGGGGGGCGGAAGCTTTCTTT.

The chain has TRBV7-2 and TRBJ2-6; D remains ambiguous. The CDR3 extends over 13 amino acids. Germline V CDR1 and CDR2: SGHTA, FQGNSA. Trimming pared 3 bases from V and 3 bases from J, leaving 3 bases between. The CDR3 region is CASSFFGANVLTF. The CDR3 coding sequence is TGTGCCAGCAGCTTCTTTGGGGCCAACGTCCTGACTTTC.

V gene TRBV5-1 combines with J gene TRBJ2-2; D unclear. V gave up 8 bases and J gave up 2 bases, with 13 bases separating them. Germline V gene data show CDR1 as SGHRS and CDR2 as YFSETQ. CDR3 length equals 14 residues. This CDR3 reads CASQQLPNTGELFF. CDR3 in DNA: TGCGCCAGTCAGCAACTACCTAACACCGGGGAGCTGTTTTTT.

The rearrangement links TRBV30 to TRBJ1-6; a weak D match, TRBD1 (6 bases). The CDR3 covers 13 residues. V gave up 0 bases and J gave up 8 bases, with 8 bases separating them. In germline, CDR1 is GTSNPN, CDR2 SVGIG (reference sequence). The CDR3 reads CAWSVNRDSPLHF. The CDR3 bases are TGTGCCTGGAGTGTAAACAGGGATTCACCCCTCCACTTT.

The chain recombines TRBV6-5 with TRBJ2-7; D possibly matches TRBD1 or TRBD2 (7 bases each). Germline CDR1 reads MNHEY; CDR2 reads SVGAGI. The CDR3 spans 15 residues. Trimming stripped 6 bases from V and 6 bases from J, with 21 bases between. For the CDR3, the DNA is TGTGCCAGCAGCCTCGGCAGGGGGGGAACGGTCGAGCAGTACTTC. Encoded protein: CASSLGRGGTVEQYF.

J is TRBJ1-4 and V is TRBV4-2; D may be TRBD1 (5 bases). Germline V lookup: CDR1 LGHNA, CDR2 YNFKEQ. The V end was cut by 4 bases, the J end by 7 bases, with 19 bases between. CDR3 length: 16 amino acids. This CDR3 is CASSLSGSREVEKLFF. The CDR3 DNA is TGTGCCAGCAGCCTCTCTGGGAGCAGGGAGGTTGAAAAACTGTTTTTT.

The chain combines TRBV27 with TRBJ2-3; tentatively, D is TRBD1 (5 bases). V was cut by 1 base and J by 4 bases, with 12 bases left in between. The CDR3 is 15 residues long. The germline V gene has CDR1 MNHEY and CDR2 SMNVEV (reference sequence). The CDR3 DNA follows: TGTGCCAGCAGTTTATACTCTGGGGCCGCAGATACGCAGTATTTT. It is translated as CASSLYSGAADTQYF.

The gene calls are TRBV19 and TRBJ1-4; D unclear. The CDR3 spans 14 residues. Between the trimmed V and J ends, which lost 7 bases and 5 bases, there was a span of 14 bases. CDR1 is LNHDA and CDR2 is SQIVND in the germline V gene (reference sequence). DNA of the CDR3: TGTGCCAGTACCCCGCCGGTCCGAAATGAAAAACTGTTTTTT. This codes for CASTPPVRNEKLFF.

This clone was recorded only once. Other DNA sequences in the sample encode the same CDR3. The V and J genes are TRBV6-5 and TRBJ1-2; possibly TRBD1 for D (5 bases). This CDR3 spans 12 amino acids. Germline CDR1 reads MNHEY; CDR2 reads SVGAGI. The V gene lost 4 bases and the J gene lost 5 bases, with 8 bases spanning the gap. DNA for the CDR3: TGTGCCAGCAGTTCGGGGGGGTATGGCTACACCTTC. Its protein product is CASSSGGYGYTF.